This T cell receptor beta chain derives from a study of tumor-infiltrating lymphocytes in primary liver carcinoma. The input was 500 ng total RNA; TCR beta cDNA was made from it with a constant-region primer. Libraries of TCR beta came from three nested multiplex PCR rounds with slightly modified ARM-PCR. With TRBV1-TRBV30 forward primers and a C-beta reverse primer, the first two PCR rounds were run for nine to eleven cycles each. Each CDR3 protein gets one entry after TCRdb re-called the multiplex PCR reads with MiXCR. The table has roughly 330,000 distinct CDR3 sequences, 65% seen once. Alongside blood RNA obtained from unsorted whole blood, germline DNA was also extracted. Trimming left V 10 bases short and J 0 bases short, with 8 bases between. This CDR3 spans 12 amino acids. In the case of this clonotype: This could be a read error, since a much larger clone is one nucleotide away.

The sequence was obtained from a middle-aged man with primary liver carcinoma and hepatitis B virus infection. This rearrangement joins TRBV12-3 or TRBV12-4 to TRBJ2-3; D remains unclear. Sample: peripheral blood. Here the CDR3 reads CAISESTDTQYF. CDR3 in DNA: TGTGCCATCAGCGAGAGCACAGATACGCAGTATTTT.